This entry concerns a single T cell receptor (beta chain). This clone was seen just once. What this receptor recognizes is not known. No qualities accompany the bases; no much larger clone lies one base away. These data come from a study of blood T cell repertoires in COVID-19 (TCRdb year 2020). Describing the broader study: Samples from collaborators originated in the United States, Italy and Spain and spanned both the acute and convalescent phases of COVID-19. Deeply sampled blood TCRbeta repertoires from subjects exposed to, actively infected with, or recovered from COVID-19 were included in the dataset. A freely available public database, intended as a resource for researchers studying the immune response to SARS-CoV-2, is where the repertoires were released. The sample metadata nearly always contained a de-identified subject ID, COVID-19 status, age in years and sex. Samples came from the ongoing ImmuneRACE study (first 160 participants) plus 1,254 subjects from 6 global collaborators. The prospective study material was composed of cDNA or gDNA derived from T cells, B-cell-depleted T cells, or PBMCs. Where available, HLA class I and class II types were taken from metadata supplied by the sample provider and were not determined by assay-based typing.

The collaborating institutions used their own protocols to collect whole blood in K2EDTA tubes. For TCRbeta analysis, collaborators shipped samples as frozen whole blood, isolated PBMCs, or DNA extracted from either of those sample types. The paper's findings and limits, for the study overall: How much clinical and demographic metadata was included differed by source and by participant, and the metadata was provided uncurated.

TCRbeta CDR3 regions were amplified from genomic DNA using the immunoSEQ Assay, a bias-controlled multiplex PCR. As for the original processing: Within the assay, amplification of reference gene primers was used to estimate how many nucleated cells each sample contained. To quantify the absolute abundance of each unique TCRbeta CDR3 rearrangement, sequence reads were collapsed and filtered. Productive Simpson clonality was computed per sample as the square root of Simpson's diversity index over productive rearrangements. TCRdb obtained this table from immuneACCESS and retained in-frame rearrangements with V and J assigned. These tables miss some clones; where compared with another copy, unresolved V genes account for less than half of the shortfall, and the remainder is unexplained. That table gives V, J and clone size, and the DNA gave D and trimming. Here the sample has a few hundred thousand clones; roughly 87% occur a single time. 1% of the sample is taken by the ten largest.

The CDR3 numbers 14 residues from cysteine through phenylalanine. The read is trimmed to its CDR3 DNA, 42 bases read in frame from base 1. The germline ends are 13 bases apart after V is trimmed by 6 bases and J by 2 bases. CDR1 SEHNR and CDR2 FQNEAQ are derived from the germline V gene (reference sequence). The material sequenced was peripheral blood. The clonotype originates from a man aged 45-65 years with active or convalescent COVID-19. The chain couples TRBV7-9 to TRBJ1-1, with a tentative D gene TRBD1 over 5 matching bases. The nucleotide sequence is given as TGTGCCAGCAGGCAGGGAAGGGGCAACACTGAAGCTTTCTTT. The encoded protein is CASRQGRGNTEAFF.